This TCR beta chain stems from a study of human T cells and chemical hapten exposure. The time point here: patch test 3, about 24 weeks after DPC sensitization. Treatment here: therapeutic diphenylcyclopropenone sensitization with weekly scalp DPC. This clonotype was observed at least ten times. Antigen: not known. TCRdb reanalysed the RACE reads using MiXCR and keeps one entry per CDR3 protein. The table lists some 170,000 distinct CDR3 sequences, 25% to 35% of them singletons, with 2% to 2.5% in the top ten. Study-wide points: Patch test score was positively correlated with the counts of TCRs that had expanded at PT1.

The sequence was collected from a woman between 18 and 30 years old with alopecia areata. Some clones in this sample may be carry-over from other donors' samples. Sequences were derived from whole blood, sampled in connection with sensitization to the hapten diphenylcyclopropenone (DPC).

The CDR3 is CASSQEGMQPQHF. As DNA, the CDR3 is TGCGCCAGCAGCCAAGAGGGGATGCAGCCCCAGCATTTT. The chain uses TRBV4-1 and TRBJ1-5; D call uncertain. Trimming cost V 0 bases and J 7 bases, with 7 bases left between them. CDR3 length equals 13 residues. Germline V gene sequence: CDR1 MGHRA, CDR2 YSYEKL.